This T cell receptor (beta chain) originates from a study of blood T cell repertoires in COVID-19. The wider study: T cells, B-cell-depleted T cells, or PBMCs supplied cDNA or gDNA.

This CDR3 comprises 12 residues. V was trimmed by 4 bases and J by 10 bases, leaving 8 bases between them. CDR1 is SGHVS, CDR2 FQNEAQ, per germline. Under the authors' procedure: Estimation of nucleated cell counts relied on the amplification of reference gene primers. Sequenced by immunoSEQ multiplex PCR; TCRdb stores in-frame clones only, minus some. V and J calls and clone size are copied from that table; D and trimming were computed from the DNA. The sample holds around 240,000 clones, around 85% seen once. This chain joins TRBV7-8 and TRBJ1-6; D gene ambiguous. This TCR was recovered from a woman aged 25 to 45 who had recovered from COVID-19. The specimen was peripheral blood. CDR3 nucleotide sequence: TGTGCCAGCAGCTCCGTGGGCTCACCCCTCCACTTT. This gives the protein CASSSVGSPLHF.